Below, 28 T cell receptor beta chains from the same sample are listed, as sequenced in a study of CD8+ T cells in alopecia areata. Extraction of RNA preceded its reverse transcription into cDNA, which served as the sequencing template. TCRdb keeps only in-frame clones here, not all; method: immunoSEQ multiplex PCR. The sample records around 200,000 clones, around three fifths being singletons. Treatment here: oral pan-JAK inhibitor, 5-10 mg twice daily. Sequenced here: CD8+ T cells sorted from blood, sampled at week 24, from a patient treated with tofacitinib. These receptors came from a human donor with alopecia areata.

This clone was counted between two and nine times. The gene calls are TRBV7-9 and TRBJ1-2; D unclear. V was trimmed by 1 base and J by 4 bases, leaving 10 bases between them. CDR1 SEHNR and CDR2 FQNEAQ come from the germline V gene (reference sequence). This CDR3 is 14 amino acids long. The CDR3 region is CASSLDTDSYGYTF. The CDR3 DNA reads as TGTGCCAGCAGCTTAGACACGGATTCCTATGGCTACACCTTC.

This clone was observed a handful of times. The chain joins TRBV5-1 to TRBJ1-5; D may be TRBD1 (6 bases). The V and J ends lost 4 bases and 5 bases respectively, with 16 bases between them. Germline loops: CDR1 SGHRS, CDR2 YFSETQ. The CDR3 totals 15 residues. In DNA, the CDR3 is TGCGCCAGCAGCGCCCACTGGGGGGGCGATCAGCCCCAGCATTTT. It yields the protein CASSAHWGGDQPQHF.

This clone was found a few times. The V gene is TRBV7-9, the J gene TRBJ2-3; 7 nucleotides match TRBD1. Germline V CDR1 and CDR2: SEHNR, FQNEAQ (reference sequence). Trimming removed 4 bases from V and 4 bases from J; junction bases left unmatched: 11. This CDR3 comprises 16 residues. The CDR3 DNA sequence: TGTGCCAGCAGCTCCTCAGGGGGAATGTTGGCAGATACGCAGTATTTT. This translates into CASSSSGGMLADTQYF.

V gene TRBV27 combines with J gene TRBJ1-1; perhaps TRBD1 as D (6 bases). The CDR3 length is 12 residues. Trimming pared 2 bases from V and 7 bases from J, leaving 8 bases between. CDR1 MNHEY and CDR2 SMNVEV come from the germline V gene (reference sequence). CDR3 amino acids: CASSLQGNEAFF. CDR3 in DNA: TGTGCCAGCAGTTTACAGGGGAATGAAGCTTTCTTT.

This clone came up a few times. The chain recombines TRBV29-1 with TRBJ2-3; 8 positions agree with TRBD2. The CDR3 runs 14 residues. Trimming removed 3 bases from V and 2 bases from J; junction bases left unmatched: 4. Germline CDR1 and CDR2: SQVTM and ANQGSEA. The CDR3 bases are TGCAGCGTTGAGCTGACTAGCGTCACAGATACGCAGTATTTT. It encodes CSVELTSVTDTQYF.

The chain employs TRBV5-6 and TRBJ2-1; TRBD1 agrees at 7 bases. The CDR3 is made up of 14 amino acids. Germline V gene lookup returns CDR1 SGHDT and CDR2 YYEEEE. Trimming cost V 6 bases and J 0 bases; bases outside gene matches: 3. The DNA of the CDR3 is TGTGCCAGCACCACAGGGGTCTCCTACAATGAGCAGTTCTTC. Translated: CASTTGVSYNEQFF.

A single count supports this clone. The chain combines TRBV6-5 with TRBJ2-7; 9 positions agree with TRBD1. CDR3 length: 15 amino acids. Looked up from germline, CDR1 is MNHEY and CDR2 is SVGAGI. The V segment lost 0 bases and the J segment 0 bases; nucleotides outside the gene matches: 0. In nucleotides, the CDR3 is TGTGCCAGCAGTTACTCGGGACAGGGCTCCTACGAGCAGTACTTC. This sequence encodes CASSYSGQGSYEQYF.

The rearrangement uses TRBV30 and TRBJ1-6; 7 bases line up with TRBD1. Germline V gene sequence: CDR1 GTSNPN, CDR2 SVGIG (reference sequence). This CDR3 is built from 14 residues. V shed 5 bases and J 6 bases; nucleotides not matched to a gene: 7. The CDR3 DNA reads as TGTGCCTGGGCTTGGGACAGCCTTAATTCACCCCTCCACTTT. It is translated as CAWAWDSLNSPLHF.

The genes are TRBV4-1 and TRBJ2-1; 14 nucleotides align to TRBD2. The CDR3 is 16 residues long. Germline CDR1 and CDR2: MGHRA and YSYEKL. V trimming: 4 bases; J trimming: 9 bases; junction bases outside the gene matches: 8. Here the CDR3 DNA reads TGCGCCAGCAGCCCCGAGACTAGCGGGGGGGCTGGTGAGCAGTTCTTC. It is translated as CASSPETSGGAGEQFF.

This CDR3 is CSVEDGGLTDTQYF. CDR3 DNA sequence: TGCAGCGTTGAAGACGGGGGGCTCACAGATACGCAGTATTTT. The chain has TRBV29-1 and TRBJ2-3; D may be TRBD2 (7 bases). Per germline, CDR1 SQVTM and CDR2 ANQGSEA. CDR3 size: 14 residues. The V gene lost 0 bases and the J gene lost 2 bases, with 9 bases spanning the gap.

This clone has just one count. The chain links TRBV29-1 to TRBJ2-1; tentatively, D is TRBD2 (5 bases). The CDR3 totals 12 residues. Trimming left V 4 bases short and J 6 bases short, with 10 bases between. The V gene's germline CDR1 is SQVTM and CDR2 ANQGSEA. CDR3 sequence reads: CSVGSSSNEQFF. In DNA form, the CDR3 reads TGCAGCGTTGGTTCTAGCAGCAATGAGCAGTTCTTC.

V gene TRBV6-1 combines with J gene TRBJ2-1, with D unresolved. The length of the CDR3 is 12 residues. With 6 bases removed from V and 5 bases from J, the gap between germline ends came to 8 bases. CDR1 and CDR2 (germline): MNHNS, SASEGT. CDR3 in amino acids: CASSPFNNEQFF. The CDR3 coding sequence is TGTGCCAGCAGCCCCTTTAACAATGAGCAGTTCTTC.

V and J are TRBV9 and TRBJ2-3; no firm D call. The CDR3 is made up of 12 amino acids. V was clipped by 4 bases and J by 2 bases, with 5 bases between them. CDR1 SGDLS and CDR2 YYNGEE come from the germline V gene. CDR3 DNA sequence: TGTGCCAGCAGCCCGAACACAGATACGCAGTATTTT. Translated: CASSPNTDTQYF.

The rearrangement uses TRBV28 and TRBJ1-2; maybe TRBD1 (6 bases). The CDR3 contains 15 residues. Looked up from germline, CDR1 is MDHEN and CDR2 is SYDVKM. Trimming took 7 bases from V and 1 from J, leaving 16 bases between them. CDR3 region: CASTETGHLNYGYTF. The CDR3 nucleotides read TGTGCCAGCACCGAAACAGGGCATCTTAACTATGGCTACACCTTC.

The DNA of the CDR3 is TGTGCCAGCAGCTTAGTGGTCGGGCACTCCTACAATGAGCAGTTCTTC. Protein sequence: CASSLVVGHSYNEQFF. The gene calls are TRBV13 and TRBJ2-1; D is unresolved. CDR3 length: 16 residues. V was cut by 1 base and J by 0 bases, with 10 bases left in between. Germline values: CDR1 PRHDT, CDR2 FYEKMQ (reference sequence).

This chain links TRBV7-2 with TRBJ1-1; D unresolved. The CDR3 totals 11 residues. V was trimmed by 5 bases and J by 6 bases, leaving 7 bases between them. Germline-derived CDR1 and CDR2 are SGHTA and FQGNSA. CDR3 sequence (DNA): TGTGCCAGCAGCCAGTATGCTGAAGCTTTCTTT. Translated: CASSQYAEAFF.

The chain carries TRBV4-1 and TRBJ2-5; 7 positions match TRBD1. The CDR3 has 14 residues. Germline V CDR1 and CDR2: MGHRA, YSYEKL. V lost 3 bases and J lost 5; bases outside the gene matches: 6. CDR3 loop: CASSQVTGKETQYF. The CDR3 nucleotides read TGCGCCAGCAGCCAGGTGACAGGGAAGGAGACCCAGTACTTC.

The V call is TRBV7-6, the J call TRBJ2-7; D unclear. This CDR3 contains 16 residues. The V end lost 7 bases, the J end lost 1 base, and 20 bases lay between the germline ends. Germline values: CDR1 SGHVS, CDR2 FNYEAQ. The chain's CDR3 is CASTKIRAGESYEQYF. The CDR3 DNA sequence: TGTGCCAGCACCAAGATCCGGGCAGGTGAATCCTACGAGCAGTACTTC.

A few counts support this clone. The chain couples TRBV5-1 to TRBJ2-1; D not certain. The germline gives CDR1 SGHRS, CDR2 YFSETQ. The CDR3 sequence is 13 residues long. V was trimmed by 4 bases and J by 10 bases, leaving 15 bases between them. The CDR3 bases are TGCGCCAGCAGCATAGCAAGTGGCAGGGAGCAGTTCTTC. Translation: CASSIASGREQFF.

This clone was found a few times. The chain has TRBV11-2 and TRBJ2-5; 12 bases match TRBD1. Per germline, CDR1 SGHAT and CDR2 FQNNGV. V trimming: 5 bases; J trimming: 4 bases; junction bases outside the gene matches: 8. This CDR3 has 16 amino acids. The DNA of the CDR3 is TGTGCCAGCAGCGACCGGGACAGGGGGCGAGGAGAGACCCAGTACTTC. This sequence encodes CASSDRDRGRGETQYF.

The chain couples TRBV7-9 to TRBJ2-1, with a tentative D call TRBD2 (6 bases). Trimming cost V 6 bases and J 9 bases, with 12 bases left between them. The CDR3 runs 12 residues. CDR1 SEHNR and CDR2 FQNEAQ come from the germline V gene (reference sequence). The CDR3 spells CASSFSGAEQFF. DNA of the CDR3: TGTGCCAGCAGTTTTAGCGGAGCTGAGCAGTTCTTC.

The genes are TRBV6-5 and TRBJ1-2; TRBD1 might be the D (6 bases). V gave up 6 bases and J gave up 4 bases, with 12 bases separating them. This CDR3 contains 13 residues. Germline V CDR1 and CDR2: MNHEY, SVGAGI. CDR3 residues: CASRRPDSYGYTF. In DNA, the CDR3 is TGTGCCAGCAGACGGCCGGACAGCTATGGCTACACCTTC.

This sequence joins TRBV7-9 and TRBJ1-2; 9 nucleotides agree with TRBD1. CDR1 is SEHNR and CDR2 is FQNEAQ in the germline V gene (reference sequence). This CDR3 is built from 15 residues. V lost 5 bases and J lost 3; bases outside the gene matches: 7. In DNA, the CDR3 is TGTGCCAGCAGCCTTACAGGGGGCCGGGACTATGGCTACACCTTC. This translates into CASSLTGGRDYGYTF.

J is TRBJ2-1 and V is TRBV5-1; D is uncertain. The CDR3 loop spans 12 amino acids. Germline V CDR1 and CDR2: SGHRS, YFSETQ. V was pared by 0 bases and J by 11 bases, with 9 bases between. The DNA for the CDR3 is TGCGCCAGCAGCTTGGGCGTTGGCCAGCAGTTCTTC. This translates into CASSLGVGQQFF.

Note on this clone: The junction shows a germline mismatch at one end, possibly a read error. J is TRBJ2-4 and V is TRBV5-1, with 7 bases identical to TRBD1. The CDR3 loop spans 13 amino acids. CDR1 is SGHRS, CDR2 YFSETQ, per germline. The CDR3 nucleotides are TGCGCCAGCAGCTTAACAGGGGTGAACATTCGGTACTTC. It yields the protein CASSLTGVNIRYF.

In this sample, this clone turned up many times. The chain is built from TRBV4-1 and TRBJ1-3; D uncertain. The ends were cut back, 4 bases at V and 3 bases at J, with 1 base in the middle. The V gene's germline CDR1 is MGHRA and CDR2 YSYEKL. CDR3 size: 11 residues. The CDR3 DNA reads as TGCGCCAGCAGCCGTGGAAACACCATATATTTT. Translation gives CASSRGNTIYF.

J is TRBJ1-5 and V is TRBV27; D gene unclear. The V end was cut by 2 bases, the J end by 7 bases, with 9 bases between. CDR3 length: 13 amino acids. Germline loops: CDR1 MNHEY, CDR2 SMNVEV (reference sequence). CDR3 bases: TGTGCCAGCAGTTTAGGGAGTCGACAGCCCCAGCATTTT. Translation gives CASSLGSRQPQHF.

The chain couples TRBV29-1 to TRBJ2-3; D is uncertain. V was pared by 1 base and J by 1 base, with 12 bases between. Germline assignment: CDR1 SQVTM and CDR2 ANQGSEA. The CDR3 spans 15 residues. CDR3 region: CSVEGRNLGTDTQYF. CDR3 sequence (DNA): TGCAGCGTTGAAGGGCGTAACCTCGGCACAGATACGCAGTATTTT.